These 9 T cell receptor beta chains were all obtained from the same sample, sequenced in a study of T cells in Graves' hyperthyroidism and ophthalmopathy. Authors of the study amplified TCR beta CDR3 regions from RNA transcripts. RT-PCR in the first round (using the HTBI primer set) targeted the TCR CDR3. TCRdb analysed the multiplex PCR reads with MiXCR anew, one entry per CDR3 protein. The table shows approximately 600,000 distinct CDR3 sequences, with less than 25% occurring only once. The sequencing sample was made of blood. These receptors originate from a man aged 30 to 45 with Graves' ophthalmopathy.

This chain links TRBV6-2 or TRBV6-3 with TRBJ2-7, with D perhaps matching TRBD1 (5 bases). Looked up from germline, CDR1 is MNHEY and CDR2 is SVGEGT. Trimming pared 0 bases from V and 2 bases from J, leaving 23 bases between. The CDR3 is 19 amino acids. The CDR3 region has the DNA TGTGCCAGCAGTTACTCGATTTTTGGACCCAGGGTTGGGGCCTACGAGCAGTACTTC. Its protein is CASSYSIFGPRVGAYEQYF.

There are many counts of this clonotype. V usage is TRBV5-1 and J usage is TRBJ2-7, with 8 positions matching TRBD2. The ends lost 5 bases at V and 2 bases at J; junction bases unmatched: 6. The germline V gene has CDR1 SGHRS and CDR2 YFSETQ. The CDR3 runs to 14 residues. The CDR3: CASRSPGRAYEQYF. CDR3 sequence (DNA): TGCGCCAGCAGAAGCCCCGGGAGGGCCTACGAGCAGTACTTC.

This chain links TRBV4-2 with TRBJ1-2, with a tentative D call TRBD1 (5 bases). The CDR3 sequence is 17 residues long. Germline loops: CDR1 LGHNA, CDR2 YNFKEQ. V gave up 8 bases and J gave up 3 bases, with 25 bases separating them. This chain's CDR3 is CASSERRDPQGYYGYTF. For the CDR3, the DNA is TGTGCCAGCTCAGAGAGGAGGGACCCTCAGGGCTACTATGGCTACACCTTC.

Many counts were recorded for this clonotype. The chain combines TRBV6-1 with TRBJ1-4; TRBD1 matches at 8 bases. Germline loops: CDR1 MNHNS, CDR2 SASEGT. V shed 7 bases, J shed 5 bases, and the junction held 9 bases outside the gene matches. The CDR3 contains 15 residues. The CDR3 here is CASTFTGTGNEKLFF. CDR3 DNA: TGTGCCAGCACCTTTACCGGGACAGGAAATGAAAAACTGTTTTTT.

The chain couples TRBV30 to TRBJ2-5; D gene ambiguous. The CDR3 runs to 14 residues. The V end lost 0 bases, the J end lost 4 bases, and 12 bases lay between the germline ends. The germline gives CDR1 GTSNPN, CDR2 SVGIG (reference sequence). CDR3 in DNA: TGTGCCTGGAGTGTACTGTGGGTTCGAGAGACCCAGTACTTC. The encoded protein is CAWSVLWVRETQYF.

Ten or more counts support this clonotype. The chain's CDR3 is CASSPGISGQFF. CDR3 coding DNA: TGTGCCAGCAGCCCGGGGATTAGCGGGCAGTTCTTC. The chain links TRBV5-6 to TRBJ2-1, with D possibly TRBD2 on 6 matching bases. The V end lost 4 bases, the J end lost 12 bases, and 14 bases lay between the germline ends. The CDR3 is made up of 12 amino acids. Germline CDR1 reads SGHDT; CDR2 reads YYEEEE.

This clonotype was recorded at least ten times. The chain links TRBV30 to TRBJ1-1; no clear D gene. Deletions cut 2 bases from V and 1 base from J, with 11 bases between. The CDR3 sequence is 14 residues long. Per germline, CDR1 GTSNPN and CDR2 SVGIG (reference sequence). The CDR3 reads CAWSPGQKNTEAFF. In DNA form, the CDR3 reads TGTGCCTGGAGTCCCGGGCAGAAGAACACTGAAGCTTTCTTT.

The J gene is TRBJ2-2, the V gene TRBV28; perhaps D is TRBD1 or TRBD2 (5 bases each). Germline CDR1 MDHEN, CDR2 SYDVKM. V shed 3 bases and J shed 8 bases, with 16 bases lying between them. The CDR3 loop spans 15 amino acids. CDR3 sequence (DNA): TGTGCCAGCAGTTTCCAACCCCGGTGGGGGGGGGAGCTGTTTTTT. It specifies CASSFQPRWGGELFF.

This chain joins TRBV27 and TRBJ2-1; D is unclear. V was cut by 6 bases and J by 8 bases, with 14 bases left in between. The CDR3 is 13 amino acids. Germline CDR1 and CDR2: MNHEY and SMNVEV (reference sequence). The CDR3 sequence: CASRGYSRDEQFF. DNA for the CDR3: TGTGCCAGCAGAGGCTACTCCAGAGATGAGCAGTTCTTC.